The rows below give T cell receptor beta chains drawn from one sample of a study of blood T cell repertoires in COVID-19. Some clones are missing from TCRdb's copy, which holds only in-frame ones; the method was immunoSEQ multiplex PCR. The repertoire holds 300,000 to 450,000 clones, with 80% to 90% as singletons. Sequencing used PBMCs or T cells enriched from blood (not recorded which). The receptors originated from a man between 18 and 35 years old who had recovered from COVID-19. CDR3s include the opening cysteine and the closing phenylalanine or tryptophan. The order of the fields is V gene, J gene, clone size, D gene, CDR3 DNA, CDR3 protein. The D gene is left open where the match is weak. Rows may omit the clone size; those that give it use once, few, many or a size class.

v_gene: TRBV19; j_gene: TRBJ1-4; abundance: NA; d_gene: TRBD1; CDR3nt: TGTGCCAGTAGTCGCGCCGGGACAGGGTATGAAAAACTGTTTTTT; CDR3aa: CASSRAGTGYEKLFF
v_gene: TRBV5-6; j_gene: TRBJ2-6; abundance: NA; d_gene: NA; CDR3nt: TGTGCCAGCAGCTTGGGCGGCCAATGGGCCAACGTCCTGACTTTC; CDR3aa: CASSLGGQWANVLTF
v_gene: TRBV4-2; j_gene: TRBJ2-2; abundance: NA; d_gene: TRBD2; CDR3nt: TGTGCCAGCAGCTCCCGGACTAGCGGGGGCACCGGGGAGCTGTTTTTT; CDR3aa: CASSSRTSGGTGELFF
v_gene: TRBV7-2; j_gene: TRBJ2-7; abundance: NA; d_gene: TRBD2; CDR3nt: TGTGCCAGCAGCTTAGTCGGGACTAGCGGGAGCAACGAGCAGTACTTC; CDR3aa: CASSLVGTSGSNEQYF
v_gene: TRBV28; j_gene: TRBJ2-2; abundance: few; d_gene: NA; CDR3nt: TGTGCCAGCTCCTTCGGTTTCCAACTACTCATACAGGGCTCGAGCACCGGGGAGCTGTTTTTT; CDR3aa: CASSFGFQLLIQGSSTGELFF
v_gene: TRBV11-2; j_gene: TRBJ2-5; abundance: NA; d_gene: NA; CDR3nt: TGTGCCAGCAGCTTTAGAGATCGTGTGGTAGGGGGAGAGACCCAGTACTTC; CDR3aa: CASSFRDRVVGGETQYF
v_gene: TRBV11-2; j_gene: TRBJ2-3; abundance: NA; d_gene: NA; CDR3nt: TGTGCCAGCAGCTTAGGAAACGGCGGAGGCACAGATACGCAGTATTTT; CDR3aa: CASSLGNGGGTDTQYF
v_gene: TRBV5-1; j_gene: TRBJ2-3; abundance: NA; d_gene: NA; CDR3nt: TGCGCCAGCAGTCGAGGGGGTCCCACTAGCACAGATACGCAGTATTTT; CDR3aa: CASSRGGPTSTDTQYF
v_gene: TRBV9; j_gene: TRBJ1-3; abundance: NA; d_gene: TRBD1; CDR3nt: TGTGCCAGCACCCCGACAGGGGGTGCTGGAAACACCATATATTTT; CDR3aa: CASTPTGGAGNTIYF
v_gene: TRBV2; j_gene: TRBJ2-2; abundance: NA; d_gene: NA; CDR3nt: TGTGCCAGCAGTGAAGCGCTTCAGGGGATTCGGTACACCGGGGAGCTGTTTTTT; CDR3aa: CASSEALQGIRYTGELFF
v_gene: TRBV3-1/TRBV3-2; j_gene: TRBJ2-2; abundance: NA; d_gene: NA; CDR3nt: TGTGCCAGCAGCAAGACTAGGGGGGGGGCCTTCCCCGCGAACACCGGGGAGCTGTTTTTT; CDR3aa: CASSKTRGGAFPANTGELFF
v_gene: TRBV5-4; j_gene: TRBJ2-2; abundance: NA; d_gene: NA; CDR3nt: TGTGCCAGCAGCTTCGGGGTCGCGACCGGGGAGCTGTTTTTT; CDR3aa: CASSFGVATGELFF
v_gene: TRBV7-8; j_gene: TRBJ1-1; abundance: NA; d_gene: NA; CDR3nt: TGTGCCAGCAGTACGAGGGGGACCCTTGAGGCTTTCTTT; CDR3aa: CASSTRGTLEAFF
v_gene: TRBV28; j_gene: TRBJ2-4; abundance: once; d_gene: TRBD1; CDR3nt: TGTGCCAGCAGTTTAGGGGACAGGCTAAACATTCAGTACTTC; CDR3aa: CASSLGDRLNIQYF
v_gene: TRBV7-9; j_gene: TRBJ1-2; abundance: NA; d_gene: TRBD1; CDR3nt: TGTGCCAGCAGCGGGGGACAGGGGAATGGCTACACCTTC; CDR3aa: CASSGGQGNGYTF
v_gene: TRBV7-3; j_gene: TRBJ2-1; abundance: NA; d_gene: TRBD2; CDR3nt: TGTGCCAGCAGCTCCCAATCAGGGACTAGCGGGCACAATGAGCAGTTCTTC; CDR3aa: CASSSQSGTSGHNEQFF
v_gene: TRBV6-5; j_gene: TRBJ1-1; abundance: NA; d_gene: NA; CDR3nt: TGTGCCAGCAGTTACTGGGCAGCATCTTTGAACACTGAAGCTTTCTTT; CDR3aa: CASSYWAASLNTEAFF
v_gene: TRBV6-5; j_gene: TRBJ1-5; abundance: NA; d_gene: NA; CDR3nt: TGTGCCAGCAGTTCGGACAGTTATAGCAATCAGCCCCAGCATTTT; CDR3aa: CASSSDSYSNQPQHF
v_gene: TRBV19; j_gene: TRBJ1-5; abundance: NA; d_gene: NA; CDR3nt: TGTGCCAGTAGTATAGGACCGGGTGGAAAGAATCAGCCCCAGCATTTT; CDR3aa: CASSIGPGGKNQPQHF
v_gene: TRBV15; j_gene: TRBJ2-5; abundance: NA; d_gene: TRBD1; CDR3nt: TGTGCCACCAGCAAAGTTAGAGGGACAGAAGAGACCCAGTACTTC; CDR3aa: CATSKVRGTEETQYF
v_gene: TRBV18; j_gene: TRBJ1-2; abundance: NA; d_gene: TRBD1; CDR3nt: TGTGCCAGCTCGGAGGACAGGGGCGGTGGCTACACCTTC; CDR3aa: CASSEDRGGGYTF
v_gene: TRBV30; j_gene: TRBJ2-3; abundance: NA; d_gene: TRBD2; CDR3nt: TGTGCCTGGAGTGGTAGCGGGAGGGGGACGCAGTATTTT; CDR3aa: CAWSGSGRGTQYF
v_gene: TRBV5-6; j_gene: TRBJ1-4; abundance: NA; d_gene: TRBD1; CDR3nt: TGTGCCAGCAGCTTAGGGACAGGGTTACTGTTTTTT; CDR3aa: CASSLGTGLLFF
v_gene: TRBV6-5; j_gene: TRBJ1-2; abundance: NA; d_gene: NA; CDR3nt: TGTGCCAGCAGTTACGAGAATTACTATGGCTACACCTTC; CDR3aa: CASSYENYYGYTF
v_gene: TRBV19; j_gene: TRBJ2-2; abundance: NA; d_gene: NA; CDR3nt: TGTGCCAGTAGTATTTCCTACGGGTCTACCGGGGAGCTGTTTTTT; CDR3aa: CASSISYGSTGELFF
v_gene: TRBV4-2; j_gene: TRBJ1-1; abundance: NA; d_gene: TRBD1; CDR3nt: TGTGCCAGCAGCCCCCGACAGGGCAACACTGAAGCTTTCTTT; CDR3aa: CASSPRQGNTEAFF
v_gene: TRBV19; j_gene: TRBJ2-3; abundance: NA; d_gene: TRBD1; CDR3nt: TGTGCCAGTAGTGGGGACAGCCCCAGAAGAAATACGCAGTATTTT; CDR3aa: CASSGDSPRRNTQYF